Listed below are T cell receptor beta chains from one sample, sequenced in a study of blood T cell repertoires in COVID-19. Libraries were prepared by immunoSEQ multiplex PCR; TCRdb keeps only in-frame clonotypes and omits some of them. Altogether 20,000 to 25,000 clones are present, around 90% being singletons, with the ten largest covering about 5.7%. The sequencing sample was made of peripheral blood. The receptors derive from a woman over 75 with active COVID-19. Each CDR3 is given without its conserved first and last residue. A D gene is named only where the DNA matches it firmly. The size entry is marked missing in some rows and otherwise reads once, few, many or a size class.

CDR3aa	v_gene	d_gene	abundance
ASSLNRAYEQY	TRBV28	NA	few
ASRDSYEQY	TRBV5-1	NA	few
ASLESGGHNEQF	TRBV7-2	TRBD2	NA
ASSEYRGAEAF	TRBV19	TRBD1	NA
ASSVGLGTPSGNTIY	TRBV9	NA	NA
ASRDSGGGNTIY	TRBV11-2	TRBD1	NA
SASKATGNTEAF	TRBV20-1	NA	NA
ASSYGRGSYEQY	TRBV6-5	NA	once
ATSRARRETQY	TRBV15	NA	NA
ASRGTGTYEQY	TRBV3-1/TRBV3-2	TRBD1	NA
ASESGGASDTQY	TRBV2	TRBD2	NA
SVDGGAGSPYEQY	TRBV29-1	TRBD2	once
ASSPELAGGPEAETQY	TRBV4-2	TRBD2	NA
ASSQDSWNRRTYEQY	TRBV4-1	NA	few
ASSPGGLGSGNTIY	TRBV5-1	NA	NA